This TCR beta chain appears in the sequencing data of a study of blood T cell repertoires in COVID-19. The wider study: Specimens from acute and convalescent COVID-19 originated in the United States, Italy and Spain.

Only one count was recorded for this clone. This CDR3 contains 16 residues. With V trimmed by 4 bases and J by 0 bases, 7 bases remained unmatched. Germline V gene sequence: CDR1 SGHRS, CDR2 YFSETQ. In the original processing: By means of reference gene primer amplification, nucleated cell counts were estimated. TCRdb's copy holds only in-frame clones and misses some; the assay was immunoSEQ multiplex PCR. The V and J calls and clone size were taken over from that table, and D and trimming were inferred from the DNA. The table includes roughly 200,000 clones, 86% detected once. V and J are TRBV5-1 and TRBJ1-5; TRBD1 matches 7 bases. The clonotype was recovered from a man aged 40-50 years with acute COVID-19. The source material was PBMCs or T cells enriched from blood (not recorded which). Here the CDR3 reads CASSPTGTDSNQPQHF. The CDR3 DNA reads as TGCGCCAGCAGCCCTACCGGGACAGATAGCAATCAGCCCCAGCATTTT.